The rows below give T cell receptor beta chains drawn from one sample of a study of cytomegalovirus exposure and HLA in healthy donors. Profiled with immunoSEQ multiplex PCR; TCRdb holds only in-frame clones, not every one. The data show some 100,000 clones, under 80% seen once. The sequencing input was PBMCs. The receptors stem from a woman aged 50 to 65 in good health and CMV-seropositive. Both conserved end residues are part of each CDR3. D genes are given only for firm matches. Clone size appears in some rows only: once, few, many, or a class for an expanded clone.

d_gene,v_gene,abundance,j_gene,CDR3aa,CDR3nt
TRBD1,TRBV10-2,-,TRBJ1-5,CASSESAGTGNSNQPQHF,TGCGCCAGCAGTGAGTCGGCCGGGACAGGGAATAGCAATCAGCCCCAGCATTTT
TRBD2,TRBV5-6,-,TRBJ2-1,CASSLLGLAGGSYNEQFF,TGTGCCAGCAGCTTACTGGGACTAGCGGGGGGCTCCTACAATGAGCAGTTCTTC
-,TRBV2,few,TRBJ1-1,CASSVSLRENTEAFF,TGTGCCAGCAGTGTTTCCCTGCGGGAGAACACTGAAGCTTTCTTT
-,TRBV6-1,once,TRBJ1-1,CASSAGTALLNTEAFF,TGTGCCAGCAGTGCCGGCACAGCCCTTTTGAACACTGAAGCTTTCTTT
-,TRBV6-1,-,TRBJ1-3,CASSATTGPRDTIYF,TGTGCCAGCAGCGCGACGACAGGTCCGAGGGACACCATATATTTT
-,TRBV25-1,-,TRBJ1-5,CASSDMGGQPQHF,TGTGCCAGCAGTGATATGGGAGGGCAGCCCCAGCATTTT
TRBD1,TRBV10-3,-,TRBJ2-6,CAISETVTLDRGRAPTGANVLTF,TGTGCCATCAGTGAGACTGTTACCTTGGACAGGGGACGAGCACCGACTGGCGCCAACGTCCTGACTTTC
-,TRBV19,-,TRBJ2-1,CASSSQGAYNEQFF,TGTGCCAGTAGTAGCCAGGGTGCCTACAATGAGCAGTTCTTC
-,TRBV6-5,-,TRBJ2-7,CASSTPEGSHEQYF,TGTGCCAGCAGTACCCCTGAGGGTTCCCACGAGCAGTACTTC
TRBD1,TRBV7-9,-,TRBJ1-5,CSSSLDRTGEYSNQPQHF,TGTTCCAGCAGCTTAGACCGGACAGGGGAATATAGCAATCAGCCCCAGCATTTT
-,TRBV9,once,TRBJ2-2,CASSVGGTGELFF,TGTGCCAGCAGCGTAGGAGGCACCGGGGAGCTGTTTTTT
-,TRBV6-5,once,TRBJ2-3,CASSYSPVSTDTQYF,TGTGCCAGCAGTTACTCCCCAGTATCCACAGATACGCAGTATTTT
TRBD1,TRBV11-2,-,TRBJ1-1,CASSLVGGQGGAEAFF,TGTGCCAGCAGCTTAGTGGGGGGACAGGGAGGCGCTGAAGCTTTCTTT
-,TRBV5-1,-,TRBJ2-1,CASRGHSYEQFF,TGCGCCAGCAGGGGACACTCATACGAGCAGTTCTTC
-,TRBV19,-,TRBJ2-1,CASNTRAGSHNEQFF,TGTGCCAGTAACACCCGGGCGGGAAGCCACAATGAGCAGTTCTTC
TRBD1,TRBV5-8,-,TRBJ1-2,CVSVRQGVNYGYTF,TGTGTCAGCGTTAGACAGGGGGTAAACTATGGCTACACCTTC